The present T cell receptor (beta chain) was sequenced within a study of T cells in Graves' hyperthyroidism and ophthalmopathy. RNA transcripts served as the template for amplifying TCR beta CDR3 regions. TCR CDR3 underwent first-round RT-PCR with the HTBI primer set. From the multiplex PCR reads, TCRdb called clonotypes with MiXCR, one entry per CDR3 protein. The sample includes about 300,000 distinct CDR3 sequences, approximately 18% of them seen just once. Trimming removed 9 bases at V and 7 bases at J, with 18 bases between. The V gene's germline CDR1 is KGHDR and CDR2 SFDVKD. This CDR3 has 14 amino acids.

Sequencing was performed on blood. The clonotype originates from a man aged 45-60 years with Graves' ophthalmopathy. The chain has TRBV24-1 and TRBJ2-1; D might be TRBD2 (5 bases). CDR3 sequence reads: CATQARGSSNEQFF. The DNA of the CDR3 is TGTGCCACCCAGGCCCGAGGGAGCTCGAATGAGCAGTTCTTC.